This T cell receptor beta chain was profiled in a study of Graves' ophthalmopathy and Graves' hyperthyroidism. Overall study context: The authors defined stable hyperthyroidism as no ophthalmopathy within 18 months of follow-up.

V dropped 1 base and J dropped 3; count of bases not matched to a gene: 6. The CDR3 runs to 16 residues. Germline CDR1 SEHNR, CDR2 FQNEAQ (reference sequence). This clonotype was recorded many times. Its antigen is still unknown. New diagnoses, under 2 months' duration, and ages 18 to 65 characterized the hyperthyroidism patients. TCR beta CDR3 amplification used RNA transcripts. First-round RT-PCR with HTBI primers preceded a second-round multiplex PCR. TCRdb called the multiplex PCR reads again in MiXCR, with one record for every CDR3 protein. The sample has over a million distinct CDR3 sequences; 35% to 45% are singletons. Overall study results and limits: Most expanded clonotypes in thyroid above 0.001 frequency also showed up in blood. Predictions made by the model for ophthalmopathy progression reached over 55% sensitivity and about 72% specificity.

Sample: peripheral blood or thyroid tissue (not recorded which). The genes are TRBV7-9 and TRBJ2-7; 10 bases fit TRBD2. This TCR derives from an adult man with Graves' hyperthyroidism. The CDR3 coding sequence is TGTGCCAGCAGCTTAGGGAAGGGACTAGCGATCTACGAGCAGTACTTC. It translates to CASSLGKGLAIYEQYF.